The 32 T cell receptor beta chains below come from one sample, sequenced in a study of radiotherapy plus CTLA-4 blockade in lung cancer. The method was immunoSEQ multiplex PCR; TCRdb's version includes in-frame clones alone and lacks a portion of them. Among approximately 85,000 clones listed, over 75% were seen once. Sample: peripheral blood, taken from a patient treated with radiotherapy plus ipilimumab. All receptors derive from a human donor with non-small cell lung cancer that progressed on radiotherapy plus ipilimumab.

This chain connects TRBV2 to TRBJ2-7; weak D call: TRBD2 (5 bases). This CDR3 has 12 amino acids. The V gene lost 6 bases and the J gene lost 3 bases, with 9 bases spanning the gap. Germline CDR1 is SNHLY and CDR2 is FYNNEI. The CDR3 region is CASSPGLYEQYF. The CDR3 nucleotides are TGTGCCAGCAGCCCTGGACTCTACGAGCAGTACTTC.

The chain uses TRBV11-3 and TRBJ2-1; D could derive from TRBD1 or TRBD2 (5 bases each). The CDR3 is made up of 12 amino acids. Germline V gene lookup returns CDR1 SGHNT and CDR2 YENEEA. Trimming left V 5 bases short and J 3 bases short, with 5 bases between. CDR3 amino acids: CASSGGYNEQFF. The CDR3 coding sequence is TGTGCCAGCAGCGGGGGCTACAATGAGCAGTTCTTC.

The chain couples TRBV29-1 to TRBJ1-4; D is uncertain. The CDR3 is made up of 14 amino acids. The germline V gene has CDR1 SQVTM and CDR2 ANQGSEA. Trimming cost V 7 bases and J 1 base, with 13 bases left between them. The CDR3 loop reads CSALVPGTNEKLFF. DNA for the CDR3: TGCAGCGCCCTAGTTCCAGGAACTAATGAAAAACTGTTTTTT.

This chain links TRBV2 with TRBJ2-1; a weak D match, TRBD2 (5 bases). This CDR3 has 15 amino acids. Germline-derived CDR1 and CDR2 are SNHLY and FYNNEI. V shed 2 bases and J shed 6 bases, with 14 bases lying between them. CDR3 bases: TGTGCCAGCAGTGAATCTCTCCGTCGGGGCAATGAGCAGTTCTTC. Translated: CASSESLRRGNEQFF.

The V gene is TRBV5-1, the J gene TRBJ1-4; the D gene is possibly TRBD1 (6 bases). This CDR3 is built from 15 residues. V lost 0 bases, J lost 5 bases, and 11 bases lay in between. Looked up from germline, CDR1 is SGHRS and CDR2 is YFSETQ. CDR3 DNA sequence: TGCGCCAGCAGCTTGGTTCCAGGGGCAAATGAAAAACTGTTTTTT. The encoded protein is CASSLVPGANEKLFF.

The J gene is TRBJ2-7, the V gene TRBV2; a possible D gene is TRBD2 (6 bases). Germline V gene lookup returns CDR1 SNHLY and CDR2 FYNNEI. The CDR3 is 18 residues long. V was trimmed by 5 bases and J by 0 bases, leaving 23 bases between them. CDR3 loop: CASSLTRRVSSSSYEQYF. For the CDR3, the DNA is TGTGCCAGCAGTCTGACTAGAAGGGTCTCCTCCTCCTCCTACGAGCAGTACTTC.

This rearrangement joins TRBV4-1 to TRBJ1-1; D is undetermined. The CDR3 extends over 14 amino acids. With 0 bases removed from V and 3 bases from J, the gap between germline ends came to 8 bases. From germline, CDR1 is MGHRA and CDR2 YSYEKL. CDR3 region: CASSQEPRDTEAFF. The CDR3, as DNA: TGCGCCAGCAGCCAAGAACCGAGGGACACTGAAGCTTTCTTT.

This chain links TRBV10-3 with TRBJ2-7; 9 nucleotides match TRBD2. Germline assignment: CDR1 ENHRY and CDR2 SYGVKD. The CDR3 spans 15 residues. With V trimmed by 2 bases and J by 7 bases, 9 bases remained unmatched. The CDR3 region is CAISEGAGGQGEQYF. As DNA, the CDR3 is TGTGCCATCAGTGAGGGAGCGGGGGGCCAGGGGGAGCAGTACTTC.

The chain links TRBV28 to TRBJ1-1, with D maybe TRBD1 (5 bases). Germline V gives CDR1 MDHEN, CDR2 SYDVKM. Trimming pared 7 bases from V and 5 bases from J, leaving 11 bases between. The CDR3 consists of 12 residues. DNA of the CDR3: TGTGCCAGCACCCAGGGTTGGACTGAAGCTTTCTTT. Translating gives CASTQGWTEAFF.

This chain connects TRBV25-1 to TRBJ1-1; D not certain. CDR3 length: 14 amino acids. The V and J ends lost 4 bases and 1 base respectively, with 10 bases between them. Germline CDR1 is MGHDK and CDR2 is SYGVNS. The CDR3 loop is CASSASIPNTEAFF. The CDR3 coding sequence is TGTGCCAGCAGTGCATCAATACCGAACACTGAAGCTTTCTTT.

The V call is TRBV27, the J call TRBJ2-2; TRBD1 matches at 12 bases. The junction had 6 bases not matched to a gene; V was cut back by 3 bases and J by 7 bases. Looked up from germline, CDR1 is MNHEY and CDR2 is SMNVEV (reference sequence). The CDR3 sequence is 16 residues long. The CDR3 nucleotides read TGTGCCAGCAGTTTGGACCGGGACAGGGGGCACGGGGAGCTGTTTTTT. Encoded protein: CASSLDRDRGHGELFF.

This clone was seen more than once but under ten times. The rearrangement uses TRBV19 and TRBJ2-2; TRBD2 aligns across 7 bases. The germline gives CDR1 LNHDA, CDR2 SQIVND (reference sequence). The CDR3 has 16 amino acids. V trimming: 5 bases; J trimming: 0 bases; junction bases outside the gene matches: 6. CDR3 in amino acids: CASSSRGGSNTGELFF. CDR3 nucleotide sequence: TGTGCCAGTAGTTCCCGGGGAGGGTCGAACACCGGGGAGCTGTTTTTT.

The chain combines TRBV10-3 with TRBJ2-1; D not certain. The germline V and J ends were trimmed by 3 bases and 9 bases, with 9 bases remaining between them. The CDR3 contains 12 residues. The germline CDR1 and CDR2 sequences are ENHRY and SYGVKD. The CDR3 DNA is TGTGCCATCAGTGAATTCCAGAGTGAGCAGTTCTTC. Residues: CAISEFQSEQFF.

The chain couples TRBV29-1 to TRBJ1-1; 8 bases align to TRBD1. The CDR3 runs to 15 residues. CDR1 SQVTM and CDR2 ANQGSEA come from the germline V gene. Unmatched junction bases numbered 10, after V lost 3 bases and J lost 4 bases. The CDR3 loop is CSVEPRGLGSTEAFF. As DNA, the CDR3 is TGCAGCGTTGAGCCCAGGGGGCTGGGGTCCACTGAAGCTTTCTTT.

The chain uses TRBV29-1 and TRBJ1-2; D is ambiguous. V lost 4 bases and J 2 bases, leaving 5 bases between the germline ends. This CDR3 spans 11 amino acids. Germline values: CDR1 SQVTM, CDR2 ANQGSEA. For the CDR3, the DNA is TGCAGCGTTGTACTGAACTATGGCTACACCTTC. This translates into CSVVLNYGYTF. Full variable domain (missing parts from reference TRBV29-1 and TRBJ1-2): SAVISQKPSRDICQRGTSLTIQCQVDSQVTMMFWYRQQPGQSLTLIATANQGSEATYESGFVIDKFPISRPNLTFSTLTVSNMSPEDSSIYLCSVVLNYGYTFGSGTRLTVV.

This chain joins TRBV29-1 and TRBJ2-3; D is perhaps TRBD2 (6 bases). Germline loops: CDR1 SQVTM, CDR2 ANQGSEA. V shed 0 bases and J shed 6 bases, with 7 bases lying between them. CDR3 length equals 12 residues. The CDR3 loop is CSVEDGGDTQYF. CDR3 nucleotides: TGCAGCGTTGAAGACGGAGGGGATACGCAGTATTTT.

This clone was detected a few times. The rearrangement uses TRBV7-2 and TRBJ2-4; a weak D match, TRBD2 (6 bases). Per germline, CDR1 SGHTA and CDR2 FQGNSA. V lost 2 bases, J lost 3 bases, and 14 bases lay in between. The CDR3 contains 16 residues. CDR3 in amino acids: CASSLSGGPGKNIQYF. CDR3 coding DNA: TGTGCCAGCAGCTTATCCGGGGGTCCGGGCAAAAACATTCAGTACTTC. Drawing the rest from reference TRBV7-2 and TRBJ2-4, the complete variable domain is GAGVSQSPSNKVTEKGKDVELRCDPISGHTALYWYRQSLGQGLEFLIYFQGNSAPDKSGLPSDRFSAERTGGSVSTLTIQRTQQEDSAVYLCASSLSGGPGKNIQYFGAGTRLSVL.

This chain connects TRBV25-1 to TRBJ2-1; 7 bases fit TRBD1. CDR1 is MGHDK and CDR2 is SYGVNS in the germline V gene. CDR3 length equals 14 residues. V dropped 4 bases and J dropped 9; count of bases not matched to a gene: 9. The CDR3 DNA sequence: TGTGCCAGCAGTGTATACCGGGACAGCGGTGAGCAGTTCTTC. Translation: CASSVYRDSGEQFF.

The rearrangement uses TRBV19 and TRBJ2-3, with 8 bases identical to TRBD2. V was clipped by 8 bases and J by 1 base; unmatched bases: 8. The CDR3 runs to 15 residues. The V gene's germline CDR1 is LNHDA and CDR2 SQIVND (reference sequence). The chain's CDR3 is CASCSGISGTDTQYF. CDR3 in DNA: TGTGCCAGTTGTAGCGGGATATCGGGCACAGATACGCAGTATTTT. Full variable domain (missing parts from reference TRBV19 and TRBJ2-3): DGGITQSPKYLFRKEGQNVTLSCEQNLNHDAMYWYRQDPGQGLRLIYYSQIVNDFQKGDIAEGYSVSREKKESFPLTVTSAQKNPTAFYLCASCSGISGTDTQYFGPGTRLTVL.

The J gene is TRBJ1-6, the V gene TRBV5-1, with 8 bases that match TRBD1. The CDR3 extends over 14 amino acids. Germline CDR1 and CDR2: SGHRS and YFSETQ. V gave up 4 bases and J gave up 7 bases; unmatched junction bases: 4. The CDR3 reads CASSPQGGNSPLHF. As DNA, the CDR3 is TGCGCCAGCAGCCCACAGGGGGGGAATTCACCCCTCCACTTT.

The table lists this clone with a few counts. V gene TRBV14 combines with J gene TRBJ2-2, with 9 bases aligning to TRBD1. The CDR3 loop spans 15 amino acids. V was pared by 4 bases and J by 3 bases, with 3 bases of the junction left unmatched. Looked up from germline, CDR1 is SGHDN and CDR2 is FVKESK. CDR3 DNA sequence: TGTGCCAGCAGCCGGACAGGGGCCTACACCGGGGAGCTGTTTTTT. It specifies CASSRTGAYTGELFF.

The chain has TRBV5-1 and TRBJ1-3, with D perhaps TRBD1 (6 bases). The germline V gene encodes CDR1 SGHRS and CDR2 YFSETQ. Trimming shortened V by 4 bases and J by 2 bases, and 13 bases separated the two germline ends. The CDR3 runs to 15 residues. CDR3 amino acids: CASSETGFPGNTIYF. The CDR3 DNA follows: TGCGCCAGCAGCGAAACAGGGTTCCCTGGAAACACCATATATTTT.

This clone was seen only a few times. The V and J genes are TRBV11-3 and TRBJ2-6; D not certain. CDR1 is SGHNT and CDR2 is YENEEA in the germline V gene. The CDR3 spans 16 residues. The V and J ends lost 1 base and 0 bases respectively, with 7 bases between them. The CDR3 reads CASSLGVSSGANVLTF. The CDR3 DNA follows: TGTGCCAGCAGCTTAGGTGTTTCCTCTGGGGCCAACGTCCTGACTTTC. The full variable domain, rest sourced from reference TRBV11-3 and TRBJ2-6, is EAGVVQSPRYKIIEKKQPVAFWCNPISGHNTLYWYLQNLGQGPELLIRYENEEAVDDSQLPKDRFSAERLKGVDSTLKIQPAELGDSAVYLCASSLGVSSGANVLTFGAGSRLTVL.

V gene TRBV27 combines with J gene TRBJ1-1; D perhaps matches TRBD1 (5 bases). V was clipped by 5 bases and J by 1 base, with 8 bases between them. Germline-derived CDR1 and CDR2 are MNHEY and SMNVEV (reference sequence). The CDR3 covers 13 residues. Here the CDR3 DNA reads TGTGCCAGCAGTCGACAGCGGAACACTGAAGCTTTCTTT. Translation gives CASSRQRNTEAFF.

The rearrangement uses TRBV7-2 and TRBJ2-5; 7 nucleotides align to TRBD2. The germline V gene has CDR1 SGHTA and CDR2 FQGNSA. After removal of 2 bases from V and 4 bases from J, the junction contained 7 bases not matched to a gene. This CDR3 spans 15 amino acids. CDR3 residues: CASSLRGGGPETQYF. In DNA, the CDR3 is TGTGCCAGCAGCTTAAGGGGCGGGGGACCAGAGACCCAGTACTTC. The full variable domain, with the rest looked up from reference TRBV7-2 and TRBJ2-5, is GAGVSQSPSNKVTEKGKDVELRCDPISGHTALYWYRQSLGQGLEFLIYFQGNSAPDKSGLPSDRFSAERTGGSVSTLTIQRTQQEDSAVYLCASSLRGGGPETQYFGPGTRLLVL.

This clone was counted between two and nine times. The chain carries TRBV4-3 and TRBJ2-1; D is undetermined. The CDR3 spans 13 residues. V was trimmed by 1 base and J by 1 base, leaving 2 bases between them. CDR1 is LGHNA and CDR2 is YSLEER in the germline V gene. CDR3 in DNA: TGCGCCAGCAGCCAAGTATCCTACAATGAGCAGTTCTTC. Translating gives CASSQVSYNEQFF.

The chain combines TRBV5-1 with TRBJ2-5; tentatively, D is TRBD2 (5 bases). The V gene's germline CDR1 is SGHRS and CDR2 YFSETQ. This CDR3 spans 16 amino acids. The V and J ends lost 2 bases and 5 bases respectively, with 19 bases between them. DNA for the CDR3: TGCGCCAGCAGCTTCGAGTTCGGGGTGGGGATGGAGACCCAGTACTTC. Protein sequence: CASSFEFGVGMETQYF.

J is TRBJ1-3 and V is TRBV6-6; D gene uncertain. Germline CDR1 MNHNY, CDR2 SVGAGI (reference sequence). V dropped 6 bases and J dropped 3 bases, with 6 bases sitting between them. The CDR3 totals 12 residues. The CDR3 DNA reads TGTGCCAGCAGGGTTGGTGGAAACACCATATATTTT. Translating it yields CASRVGGNTIYF.

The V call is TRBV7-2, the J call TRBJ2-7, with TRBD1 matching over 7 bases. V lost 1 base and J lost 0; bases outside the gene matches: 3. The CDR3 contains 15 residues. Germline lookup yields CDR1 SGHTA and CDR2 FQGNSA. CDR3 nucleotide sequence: TGTGCCAGCAGCTTAGAGGGACAGAGCTCCTACGAGCAGTACTTC. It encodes CASSLEGQSSYEQYF.

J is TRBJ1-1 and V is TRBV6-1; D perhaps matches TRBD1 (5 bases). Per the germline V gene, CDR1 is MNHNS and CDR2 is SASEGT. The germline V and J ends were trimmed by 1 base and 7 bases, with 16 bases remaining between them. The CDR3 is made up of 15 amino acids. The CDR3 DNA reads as TGTGCCAGCAGTGAAGAGGGGAGGAGGGCAGGTGAAGCTTTCTTT. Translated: CASSEEGRRAGEAFF.

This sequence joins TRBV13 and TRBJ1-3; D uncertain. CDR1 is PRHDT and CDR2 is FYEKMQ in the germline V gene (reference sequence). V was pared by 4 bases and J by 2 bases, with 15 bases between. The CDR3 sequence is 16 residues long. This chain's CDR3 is CASSSAGSWTGNTIYF. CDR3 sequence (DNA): TGTGCCAGCAGCTCCGCGGGATCATGGACTGGAAACACCATATATTTT.

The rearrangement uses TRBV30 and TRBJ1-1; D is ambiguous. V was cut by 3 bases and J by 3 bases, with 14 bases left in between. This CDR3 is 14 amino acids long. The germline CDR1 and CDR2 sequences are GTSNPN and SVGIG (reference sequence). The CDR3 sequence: CAWRVWGVYTEAFF. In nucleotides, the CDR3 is TGTGCCTGGAGGGTTTGGGGAGTTTACACTGAAGCTTTCTTT. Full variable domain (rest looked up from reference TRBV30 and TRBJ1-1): SQTIHQWPATLVQPVGSPLSLECTVEGTSNPNLYWYRQAAGRGLQLLFYSVGIGQISSEVPQNLSASRPQDRQFILSSKKLLLSDSGFYLCAWRVWGVYTEAFFGQGTRLTVV.